These 21 T cell receptor beta chains originate from one sample sequenced in a study of graft-versus-host responses after intestinal transplantation. Using immunoSEQ multiplex PCR, the repertoire was profiled, and TCRdb retains in-frame clones only, with some absent. The sample includes 15,000 or so clones, 29% of them seen just once. Sample: alloreactive CD4+ T cells from a mixed lymphocyte reaction culture, taken before intestinal transplant. The sample's subset: CFSE-low proliferating T cells sorted from roughly six-day pre-transplant mixed lymphocyte reaction (GvH or HvG direction). Source of these receptors: a human patient who received an intestinal transplant.

The chain is built from TRBV7-4 and TRBJ1-5; D is ambiguous. Germline CDR1 SGHVT, CDR2 SQSDAQ. With 1 base removed from V and 5 bases from J, the gap between germline ends came to 15 bases. The CDR3 is 16 amino acids. CDR3 sequence reads: CASSLEGSLHHQPQHF. The DNA of the CDR3 is TGTGCCAGCAGCTTAGAGGGCAGCCTCCACCATCAGCCCCAGCATTTT.

The chain combines TRBV6-1 with TRBJ2-7; D perhaps matches TRBD2 (6 bases). The CDR3 loop spans 13 amino acids. The V end was cut by 8 bases, the J end by 3 bases, with 14 bases between. Germline CDR1 is MNHNS and CDR2 is SASEGT. CDR3 in amino acids: CASDRGTFYEQYF. CDR3 sequence (DNA): TGTGCCAGCGACCGCGGGACTTTCTACGAGCAGTACTTC.

Worth noting for this clone: A single base separates this from a much larger clone, so it may be a read error. The chain couples TRBV11-2 to TRBJ1-2; 7 bases align to TRBD1. The germline CDR1 and CDR2 sequences are SGHAT and FQNNGV. CDR3 length equals 12 residues. CDR3: CASSFDRVGHTF. In nucleotides, the CDR3 is TGTGCCAGCAGCTTTGACAGGGTTGGCCACACCTTC.

This clone was seen more than once but under ten times. The chain couples TRBV28 to TRBJ2-1; 12 positions agree with TRBD2. Unmatched junction bases numbered 8, after V lost 11 bases and J lost 9 bases. CDR1 MDHEN and CDR2 SYDVKM come from the germline V gene. This CDR3 spans 13 amino acids. CDR3 in DNA: TGTGCCGGAAGACTAGCGGGAGCGGGTGAGCAGTTCTTC. Its protein is CAGRLAGAGEQFF.

The J gene is TRBJ1-6, the V gene TRBV6-1; D perhaps matches TRBD1 (6 bases). This CDR3 comprises 12 residues. Germline V gene data show CDR1 as MNHNS and CDR2 as SASEGT. Between the trimmed V and J ends, which lost 5 bases and 16 bases, there was a span of 15 bases. The chain's CDR3 is CASSYSDSRLHF. CDR3 nucleotides: TGTGCCAGCAGTTATTCGGACAGTCGACTCCACTTT.

Notes on this clone: At one end the junction does not follow the germline gene, possibly because of a read error. The chain joins TRBV23-1 to TRBJ2-7; D uncertain. TRBV23-1 is marked as an open reading frame, function uncertain. This CDR3 is built from 11 residues. The CDR3 spells CASSQSSRGPF. The CDR3 DNA reads as TGCGCCAGCAGTCAATCGAGTAGAGGACCCTTC.

This clone was found a few times. The J gene is TRBJ2-7, the V gene TRBV19; no reliable D call. The CDR3 contains 18 residues. Per the germline V gene, CDR1 is LNHDA and CDR2 is SQIVND (reference sequence). V lost 1 base and J 0 bases, leaving 19 bases between the germline ends. CDR3 protein: CASSIVLVGTANSYEQYF. CDR3 in DNA: TGTGCCAGTAGTATAGTACTCGTGGGAACGGCAAACTCCTACGAGCAGTACTTC.

This clone was observed a few times. The chain recombines TRBV7-9 with TRBJ2-1; 12 bases fit TRBD2. The CDR3 has 16 amino acids. Germline V gene sequence: CDR1 SEHNR, CDR2 FQNEAQ (reference sequence). Losses at the gene ends were 4 bases for V and 7 bases for J; bases not matched to a gene: 8. The CDR3 bases are TGTGCCAGCAGCTGGACCGGGACTAGCGGGCAAAATGAGCAGTTCTTC. Translating it yields CASSWTGTSGQNEQFF.

This clone counts as medium-sized (0.01 to 0.1%). The chain employs TRBV7-9 and TRBJ1-4; D gene uncertain. The CDR3 length is 15 residues. The germline CDR1 and CDR2 sequences are SEHNR and FQNEAQ (reference sequence). V was trimmed by 4 bases and J by 0 bases, leaving 9 bases between them. CDR3 amino acids: CASSWQSATNEKLFF. CDR3 nucleotides: TGTGCCAGCAGCTGGCAATCAGCAACTAATGAAAAACTGTTTTTT.

The table lists this clone with a few counts. The gene calls are TRBV6-1 and TRBJ2-7; D uncertain. The CDR3 is 13 amino acids. Germline values: CDR1 MNHNS, CDR2 SASEGT. Trimming stripped 5 bases from V and 2 bases from J, with 10 bases between. DNA of the CDR3: TGTGCCAGCAGTTATCCGGGTCCCTACGAGCAGTACTTC. Translating gives CASSYPGPYEQYF.

The chain combines TRBV4-2 with TRBJ2-1, with D possibly TRBD2 on 5 matching bases. This CDR3 is built from 14 residues. Germline CDR1 reads LGHNA; CDR2 reads YNFKEQ. Deletions cut 1 base from V and 9 bases from J, with 13 bases between. The CDR3 DNA reads as TGTGCCAGCAGCCAAGGAGAGGAGCGGTTTGAGCAGTTCTTC. This codes for CASSQGEERFEQFF.

J is TRBJ1-5 and V is TRBV27; D possibly corresponds to TRBD1 (5 bases). With 5 bases removed from V and 0 bases from J, the gap between germline ends came to 8 bases. The CDR3 consists of 14 residues. Germline V gives CDR1 MNHEY, CDR2 SMNVEV (reference sequence). The CDR3: CASSTGYSNQPQHF. CDR3 DNA: TGTGCCAGCAGTACAGGATATAGCAATCAGCCCCAGCATTTT.

The sample holds a few counts of this clone. The V call is TRBV6-5, the J call TRBJ1-6, with a possible D match to TRBD1 (6 bases). CDR3 size: 16 residues. Trimming shortened V by 0 bases and J by 4 bases, and 10 bases separated the two germline ends. Germline-derived CDR1 and CDR2 are MNHEY and SVGAGI. This CDR3 reads CASSYSGGGYNSPLHF. For the CDR3, the DNA is TGTGCCAGCAGTTACTCGGGGGGCGGATATAATTCACCCCTCCACTTT.

The CDR3 loop reads CASSLGGAKNIQYF. CDR3 nucleotide sequence: TGTGCCAGCAGCTTGGGGGGAGCCAAAAACATTCAGTACTTC. The chain carries TRBV5-6 and TRBJ2-4; no reliable D call. Trimming shortened V by 0 bases and J by 0 bases, and 4 bases separated the two germline ends. Germline V gene sequence: CDR1 SGHDT, CDR2 YYEEEE. This CDR3 contains 14 residues.

This clone was picked up a small number of times. The chain employs TRBV28 and TRBJ2-1, with 13 bases that match TRBD2. Per the germline V gene, CDR1 is MDHEN and CDR2 is SYDVKM. The V and J ends lost 10 bases and 7 bases, in that order; junction bases with no gene match: 10. CDR3 length equals 15 residues. The CDR3 sequence: CATTRTSGRRNEQFF. The CDR3 nucleotides read TGTGCCACGACTCGGACTAGCGGGAGAAGGAATGAGCAGTTCTTC.

This clone showed up just a few times. The chain has TRBV15 and TRBJ1-1; D remains ambiguous. Trimming stripped 0 bases from V and 5 bases from J, with 7 bases between. Germline V CDR1 and CDR2: LNHNV, YYDKDF (reference sequence). CDR3 size: 13 residues. The CDR3 sequence: CATSRDPRTEAFF. DNA for the CDR3: TGTGCCACCAGCAGAGATCCAAGGACTGAAGCTTTCTTT. Full variable domain (outside the CDR3, taken from reference TRBV15 and TRBJ1-1): DAMVIQNPRYQVTQFGKPVTLSCSQTLNHNVMYWYQQKSSQAPKLLFHYYDKDFNNEADTPDNFQSRRPNTSFCFLDIRSPGLGDTAMYLCATSRDPRTEAFFGQGTRLTVV.

The chain recombines TRBV5-4 with TRBJ1-2; tentative D call: TRBD1 (5 bases). The CDR3 length is 15 residues. The germline CDR1 and CDR2 sequences are SGHNT and YYREEE (reference sequence). V was cut by 5 bases and J by 0 bases, with 14 bases left in between. CDR3 in DNA: TGTGCCAGCAGTTCCCGGGGACGGCCTAACTATGGCTACACCTTC. Translation gives CASSSRGRPNYGYTF.

This clone is labeled as medium-sized. This chain uses TRBV19 with TRBJ1-4; 12 bases map to TRBD1. This CDR3 has 19 residues. Germline CDR1 is LNHDA and CDR2 is SQIVND (reference sequence). V lost 3 bases to trimming and J lost 0 bases; unmatched junction nucleotides: 8. CDR3 protein: CASSIKGTGGSTTNEKLFF. The CDR3 coding sequence is TGTGCCAGTAGTATCAAGGGGACAGGGGGCTCTACAACTAATGAAAAACTGTTTTTT.

This clone was seen a few times. This chain joins TRBV19 and TRBJ2-1, with D tentatively TRBD2 (6 bases). V lost 10 bases, J lost 4 bases, and 11 bases lay in between. CDR3 length: 12 residues. Looked up from germline, CDR1 is LNHDA and CDR2 is SQIVND (reference sequence). CDR3 amino acids: CATRGGYNEQFF. CDR3 in DNA: TGTGCCACCCGAGGAGGGTACAATGAGCAGTTCTTC.

This clone was counted a few times. The chain is built from TRBV6-5 and TRBJ1-1; 9 bases fit TRBD1. CDR1 is MNHEY and CDR2 is SVGAGI in the germline V gene. V was clipped by 6 bases and J by 4 bases; unmatched bases: 6. The CDR3 has 14 residues. The CDR3: CASRTGGGITEAFF. In DNA form, the CDR3 reads TGTGCCAGCAGAACAGGGGGCGGGATCACTGAAGCTTTCTTT.

The chain has TRBV5-6 and TRBJ1-2; TRBD1 aligns across 7 bases. The V gene end was trimmed by 5 bases and the J gene end by 5 bases; junction bases not matched to a gene: 12. Germline CDR1 reads SGHDT; CDR2 reads YYEEEE. This CDR3 is 15 amino acids long. This chain's CDR3 is CASSKDRSLFYGYTF. The CDR3 bases are TGTGCCAGCAGTAAGGACAGGAGCCTCTTTTATGGCTACACCTTC.